These 20 T cell receptor beta chains came from one sample sequenced in a study of T cell responses to AZD1222 COVID-19 vaccine. The method was immunoSEQ multiplex PCR; TCRdb's version includes in-frame clones alone and lacks a portion of them. This sample carries tens of thousands of clones, 86% of them seen once, and the ten largest clones take about a tenth. The sequences come from peripheral blood, collected on day 0 of AZD1222 vaccination. The receptors stem from an adult in good health.

The rearrangement links TRBV7-3 to TRBJ2-7, with 10 bases fitting TRBD2. CDR3 length: 14 residues. V gave up 5 bases and J gave up 5 bases; unmatched junction bases: 6. Germline CDR1 and CDR2: SGHTA and FQGTGA. The CDR3 protein is CASSPTGLANEQYF. CDR3 DNA sequence: TGTGCCAGCAGCCCCACGGGACTAGCGAACGAGCAGTACTTC.

The chain combines TRBV7-8 with TRBJ2-5, with D possibly being TRBD1 (8 bases). The CDR3 contains 14 residues. The ends were cut back, 6 bases at V and 5 bases at J, with 16 bases in the middle. Germline CDR1 is SGHVS and CDR2 is FQNEAQ. The CDR3 region is CASRIQGGRETQYF. The CDR3 DNA follows: TGTGCCAGCAGGATACAGGGGGGGAGGGAGACCCAGTACTTC.

This clone was seen a few times. The chain carries TRBV25-1 and TRBJ1-1, with 7 bases lining up with TRBD1. The CDR3 sequence is 11 residues long. Germline V CDR1 and CDR2: MGHDK, SYGVNS. The V gene end was trimmed by 10 bases and the J gene end by 5 bases; junction bases not matched to a gene: 4. CDR3 region: CATHRGTEAFF. In nucleotides, the CDR3 is TGTGCCACCCACAGGGGAACTGAAGCTTTCTTT.

The genes are TRBV5-5 and TRBJ2-2; D possibly corresponds to TRBD2 (5 bases). The CDR3 sequence is 14 residues long. The V gene's germline CDR1 is SGHKS and CDR2 YYEKEE (reference sequence). Trimming took off 1 base at V and 4 bases at J, with 8 bases between the two ends. The CDR3 coding sequence is TGTGCCAGCAGCTTGCCCCGGGGCACCGGGGAGCTGTTTTTT. As protein: CASSLPRGTGELFF.

This chain links TRBV7-2 with TRBJ2-3, with 9 bases matching TRBD2. This CDR3 contains 15 residues. CDR1 is SGHTA, CDR2 FQGNSA, per germline. After removal of 5 bases from V and 2 bases from J, the junction contained 5 bases not matched to a gene. CDR3 bases: TGTGCCAGCAGCCTTAGCGGGAGTGACACAGATACGCAGTATTTT. Its translation: CASSLSGSDTDTQYF.

This clone was counted between two and nine times. The genes are TRBV2 and TRBJ2-3; D ambiguous. The CDR3 is 13 residues long. CDR1 is SNHLY and CDR2 is FYNNEI in the germline V gene. V was shortened by 8 bases and J by 0 bases, with 9 bases between the two germline ends. The CDR3 DNA reads TGTGCCAGCTTTAGCACGAGCACAGATACGCAGTATTTT. Protein sequence: CASFSTSTDTQYF.

This clone was counted between two and nine times. The V gene is TRBV6-5, the J gene TRBJ2-1; 10 positions agree with TRBD1. J lost 3 bases, V lost 4 bases, and 6 bases had no gene match. This CDR3 region has 16 residues. CDR1 and CDR2 (germline): MNHEY, SVGAGI. The CDR3 is CASSLQGTGVYNEQFF. CDR3 sequence (DNA): TGTGCCAGCAGTTTGCAGGGGACAGGGGTCTACAATGAGCAGTTCTTC.

The CDR3 DNA reads TGTGCCAGCAGCTTGGGGACACCGAGCTCTGGAAACACCATATATTTT. As protein: CASSLGTPSSGNTIYF. V is TRBV5-4 and J is TRBJ1-3; D possibly corresponds to TRBD1 (5 bases). Germline CDR1 reads SGHNT; CDR2 reads YYREEE (reference sequence). The V and J ends lost 0 bases and 0 bases respectively, with 10 bases between them. The CDR3 covers 16 residues.

The chain couples TRBV7-9 to TRBJ2-2; D gene uncertain. The V end was cut by 6 bases, the J end by 4 bases, with 9 bases between. Germline lookup yields CDR1 SEHNR and CDR2 FQNEAQ (reference sequence). The CDR3 runs 13 residues. CDR3 residues: CASRGSVTGELFF. The CDR3 bases are TGTGCCAGCAGGGGTTCTGTCACCGGGGAGCTGTTTTTT. The complete variable domain, with remaining parts taken from reference TRBV7-9 and TRBJ2-2, reads DTGVSQNPRHKITKRGQNVTFRCDPISEHNRLYWYRQTLGQGPEFLTYFQNEAQLEKSRLLSDRFSAERPKGSFSTLEIQRTEQGDSAMYLCASRGSVTGELFFGEGSRLTVL.

The CDR3 sequence is CASSPGQGDYEQYF. The CDR3, as DNA: TGTGCCAGCAGCCCGGGACAGGGGGACTACGAGCAGTACTTC. The rearrangement joins TRBV9 to TRBJ2-7; 11 bases are a match to TRBD1. Trimming removed 4 bases from V and 3 bases from J; junction bases left unmatched: 3. The germline V gene has CDR1 SGDLS and CDR2 YYNGEE. The CDR3 is 14 amino acids.

V gene TRBV19 combines with J gene TRBJ2-4; 9 bases are shared with TRBD1. This CDR3 is 15 amino acids long. Trimming cost V 4 bases and J 1 base; bases outside gene matches: 2. Looked up from germline, CDR1 is LNHDA and CDR2 is SQIVND (reference sequence). The CDR3 loop reads CASSRDRAAKNIQYF. CDR3 in DNA: TGTGCCAGTAGTAGGGACAGGGCTGCCAAAAACATTCAGTACTTC.

Concerning this clone itself: Other nucleotide sequences from this sample produce the same CDR3. The chain carries TRBV12-3 or TRBV12-4 and TRBJ2-2; D gene unclear. The CDR3 has 13 residues. Trimming left V 1 base short and J 5 bases short, with 5 bases between. The CDR3 nucleotides read TGTGCCAGCAGTTTAGGGGCAACCGGGGAGCTGTTTTTT. Translating it yields CASSLGATGELFF.

The rearrangement joins TRBV5-1 to TRBJ1-5; D is possibly TRBD1 (6 bases). V lost 0 bases, J lost 6 bases, and 7 bases lay in between. From germline, CDR1 is SGHRS and CDR2 YFSETQ. The CDR3 extends over 13 amino acids. The CDR3 sequence: CASSLGGGQPQHF. CDR3 DNA sequence: TGCGCCAGCAGCTTGGGAGGGGGTCAGCCCCAGCATTTT.

The rearrangement joins TRBV4-1 to TRBJ1-4, with D possibly being TRBD1 (6 bases). Trimming cost V 0 bases and J 11 bases, with 19 bases left between them. The CDR3 totals 16 residues. Germline CDR1 MGHRA, CDR2 YSYEKL. CDR3 amino acids: CASSQDASQGFEKLFF. The CDR3 nucleotides read TGCGCCAGCAGCCAAGATGCGTCACAGGGCTTCGAGAAACTGTTTTTT.

V usage is TRBV19 and J usage is TRBJ1-3; unclear D gene. Trimming cost V 5 bases and J 0 bases, with 11 bases left between them. Germline V gene lookup returns CDR1 LNHDA and CDR2 SQIVND (reference sequence). This CDR3 is built from 15 residues. The DNA of the CDR3 is TGTGCCAGTAGTCGCGTACAGACCTCTGGAAACACCATATATTTT. This translates into CASSRVQTSGNTIYF.

The CDR3 here is CASTALGDSTEAFF. In nucleotides, the CDR3 is TGTGCCAGCACTGCGTTGGGGGATTCCACTGAAGCTTTCTTT. The chain joins TRBV6-5 to TRBJ1-1, with D maybe TRBD1 (5 bases). Trimming stripped 7 bases from V and 4 bases from J, with 16 bases between. The CDR3 runs to 14 residues. The germline CDR1 and CDR2 sequences are MNHEY and SVGAGI.

The chain is built from TRBV19 and TRBJ2-7, with 8 bases that match TRBD1. The V segment lost 4 bases and the J segment 4 bases; nucleotides outside the gene matches: 3. Germline loops: CDR1 LNHDA, CDR2 SQIVND (reference sequence). This CDR3 region has 13 residues. The CDR3 region has the DNA TGTGCCAGTAGTAGGGGGACAGGTTACGAGCAGTACTTC. Its translation: CASSRGTGYEQYF. Based on the CDR3 plus reference TRBV19 and TRBJ2-7, the full variable domain is DGGITQSPKYLFRKEGQNVTLSCEQNLNHDAMYWYRQDPGQGLRLIYYSQIVNDFQKGDIAEGYSVSREKKESFPLTVTSAQKNPTAFYLCASSRGTGYEQYFGPGTRLTVT.

This chain uses TRBV10-2 with TRBJ2-5; D unclear. Trimming cost V 5 bases and J 7 bases, with 14 bases left between them. The V gene's germline CDR1 is WSHSY and CDR2 SAAADI. This CDR3 has 13 residues. CDR3 coding DNA: TGCGCCAGCAGTAGGACCGAGTTGGGGACCCAGTACTTC. Encoded protein: CASSRTELGTQYF.

The V and J genes are TRBV25-1 and TRBJ2-1; D perhaps matches TRBD2 (8 bases). CDR3 length: 17 amino acids. The V end lost 1 base, the J end lost 7 bases, and 20 bases lay between the germline ends. In germline, CDR1 is MGHDK, CDR2 SYGVNS. DNA for the CDR3: TGTGCCAGCAGTGAATCCCCCGGGAGGGGGCTGGGTAATGAGCAGTTCTTC. Its protein product is CASSESPGRGLGNEQFF.

The chain recombines TRBV12-3 or TRBV12-4 with TRBJ2-3; D not resolved. The CDR3 spans 13 residues. Trimming left V 5 bases short and J 7 bases short, with 13 bases between. As DNA, the CDR3 is TGTGCCAGCAGTCCTGGAGTAGGAAATACGCAGTATTTT. Translated, it gives CASSPGVGNTQYF.